This is a list of T cell receptor beta chains from one sample in a study of regulatory T cells in long-lasting Graves disease. TCRdb reprocessed the multiplex PCR reads with MiXCR, giving one entry per CDR3 protein. The table records approximately 400,000 distinct CDR3 sequences, about 15% of them present only once. The same data also went into a second study, on T cells in Graves' hyperthyroidism and ophthalmopathy.

The material sequenced was peripheral blood mononuclear cells (PBMCs), taken at new diagnosis, from a patient treated with antithyroid drugs. The receptors derive from a woman aged 25 to 39 with Graves disease. CDR3s leave out the opening cysteine and the closing phenylalanine or tryptophan. The order of the fields is J gene, V gene, CDR3 protein.

>TRBJ2-7|TRBV20-1
SATGTSGPTYEQY
>TRBJ2-7|TRBV15
ATSRDRSSREMDEQY
>TRBJ2-2|TRBV7-3
ASSLSLVASGELF
>TRBJ2-6|TRBV19
ASGLGAGPGANVLT
>TRBJ2-3|TRBV13
ASSTPTSGSTDTQY
>TRBJ1-1|TRBV4-1
ASRGPLMNTEAF
>TRBJ2-3|TRBV24-1
ATSATGGASTDTQY
>TRBJ2-7|TRBV4-1
ASNQRASGDYEQY
>TRBJ1-3|TRBV15
ATSTSQDGLPWGNTIY
>TRBJ1-3|TRBV6-1
VSGLLSGTANSGNTIY
>TRBJ2-3|TRBV10-3
AISPQLGRTDTQY
>TRBJ1-4|TRBV20-1
SAGEANEKLF
>TRBJ2-7|TRBV20-1
SCGIKGEQY
>TRBJ1-4|TRBV25-1
ASSTPGTRMGNEKLF
>TRBJ2-3|TRBV7-3
ASSAGTSGRAGTQY
>TRBJ2-6|TRBV11-2
ASTGRQEYYSGANVLT
>TRBJ1-1|TRBV10-3
AISEDLTGTEAS
>TRBJ2-1|TRBV6-1
ATHGTSENEQF
>TRBJ1-1|TRBV7-3
ASSFRRNTEAF
>TRBJ2-1|TRBV11-2
ASSTRGTYEQF
>TRBJ2-3|TRBV20-1
SARELLAGDTDTQY
>TRBJ1-2|TRBV27
ASSLSGTFYGYT
>TRBJ2-3|TRBV20-1
SAPGLPQMAQY
>TRBJ2-7|TRBV11-2
ASSPRVAGGLYEQY
>TRBJ1-1|TRBV7-3
ASSPRTASPEAF
>TRBJ2-5|TRBV18
ASSPELKETQY
>TRBJ2-5|TRBV24-1
ATSATAGSNQY
>TRBJ1-5|TRBV27
ASLGLYSNQPQH
>TRBJ2-2|TRBV7-3
ASSYGTENTGELF
>TRBJ1-3|TRBV7-2
ASSRTQGSSGNTIY
>TRBJ1-2|TRBV19
ASQNPDRSVGYT
>TRBJ2-7|TRBV3-1
ASSQASNGAYEQY
>TRBJ2-3|TRBV7-9
ASSLSNKNTQY
>TRBJ2-5|TRBV5-1
ASREKGGTDHQETQY
>TRBJ2-7|TRBV9
ASSVGQHSEQY
>TRBJ2-1|TRBV3-1
ASSPRIRTSGSEQF
>TRBJ2-5|TRBV5-1
ASTLSNSGIGETQY
>TRBJ1-4|TRBV11-2
ASSRRGFRGTNEKLF
>TRBJ2-4|TRBV29-1
SACTAGGPKNIQY
>TRBJ2-2|TRBV6-2/TRBV6-3
ASSLPGHRLAGVAGTGELF
>TRBJ1-1|TRBV11-2
ASSARGDLVTEAF
>TRBJ2-7|TRBV2
ASTTNRQGAHEQY
>TRBJ1-1|TRBV7-9
ASSINRETEAF
>TRBJ2-1|TRBV6-1
ASRHGSYNEQF
>TRBJ2-7|TRBV30
AWSVLQGSDEQY
>TRBJ2-5|TRBV18
ASSPGGQETQY
>TRBJ2-5|TRBV13
ASSPRTSGSVETQY
>TRBJ2-7|TRBV28
ASHDGGGLQY
>TRBJ2-7|TRBV6-1
ASSEMGLAPSYEQY
>TRBJ1-4|TRBV4-1
ASSQGTAYNEKLF
>TRBJ1-2|TRBV7-8
ASSLVGQGVVYGYT
>TRBJ2-1|TRBV12-3/TRBV12-4
ASSYIWGGGGNEQF
>TRBJ2-3|TRBV12-3/TRBV12-4
ASRTQGEGTDTQY
>TRBJ2-2|TRBV3-1
ASGGARFTGELF
>TRBJ1-5|TRBV27
ASSSWTESNQPQH
>TRBJ1-2|TRBV24-1
ATSDLTGALPVWA
>TRBJ1-2|TRBV19
ASSGQYGYT